The sequence of this T cell receptor beta chain was determined in a study of T cells after yellow fever vaccination (dated by TCRdb to between 2018 and 2021). For the wider study: Libraries from fractions with low cell numbers were prepared with the SMART-Seq v4 Ultra Low Input RNA kit. To follow T-cell clones before and after both primary and booster YFV17D yellow fever vaccination, bulk TCR alpha and beta repertoires underwent longitudinal sequencing. The cohort comprised two healthy male donors, one aged 18 to 29 and one aged 30 to 39 years. Blood was collected at multiple timepoints before and after primary and secondary immunization, and bulk PBMC replicates and cell subsets were isolated.

Reading the label with the study, this specimen's treatment or condition is: live attenuated yellow fever vaccine strain. Two biological replicates of bulk PBMCs were collected at each blood-draw timepoint. A standard Ficoll-Paque protocol was used to isolate PBMCs from peripheral blood. TriZol was used to extract RNA from bulk PBMCs, CD4 and CD8 fractions, and dextramer-positive and dextramer-negative fractions. V gives up 2 bases and J gives up 2 bases, and the segment between their germline ends measures 3 bases. CDR1 SNHLY and CDR2 FYNNEI are derived from the germline V gene. Including the terminal cysteine and phenylalanine, the CDR3 comprises 12 residues. The entry retains the CDR3 DNA only, 36 bases that are in frame from base 1. TCR cDNA was made using 5'RACE template switching, a step that added a universal primer site and unique molecular identifiers. Priming for cDNA synthesis came from both the TCR alpha and TCR beta constant segments. Library amplification involved two PCR steps, and the second step added sample barcodes and sequencing adapters. Libraries were sequenced on Illumina HiSeq 2500 (2x100 bp) or NovaSeq (2x150 bp). Under the source paper's analysis protocol: MIGEC was used to demultiplex reads and collapse the reads into UMI consensus sequences, and MiXCR was used for V(D)J alignment. Using edgeR on replicate PBMC samples, clonotypes were called vaccine-responding if FDR was below 0.01 and the log2 fold change was above 5 up to day 15. Bulk clonotypes were assigned CD4 or CD8 identity according to which sequenced CD4 or CD8 repertoire held them at higher abundance. TCRdb redid the processing of the public reads, applying fastp at Q25 and MiXCR, and retained in-frame beta chains. Under each unique CDR3 protein, matching rows form one entry showing the most common genes and DNA. The V and J calls and clone size are TCRdb's, not the authors'. A total of hundreds of thousands of distinct CDR3 sequences appear in this sample, roughly 22% of them only once. About 16% of the sample comes from the top ten.

General study outcomes and caveats: Computational filtering was needed because FACS-sorted repertoires could contain abundant contaminating clonotypes from the bulk population. After the booster, most clones that had expanded after primary vaccination were detected again (approximately 97% of CD4 and 70% to 90% of CD8), suggesting broad maintenance of memory. Only a couple of donors were included in the study, so the extent to which the findings can be generalized is limited. Compared with the primary T-cell response, the secondary T-cell response was weaker but faster, peaking on day 5 rather than day 15. A small share of clonotypes occurred in both CD4 and CD8 compartments, likely arising from convergent recombination.

This clonotype was counted a few times. Its antigen remains undetermined. Per-base qualities were not stored, and no clone one base away is much larger. The source is a man aged 18 to 29 who received the YFV17D yellow fever vaccine. The rearrangement joined TRBV2 to TRBJ2-5, with the D gene too uncertain to name. The sequencing here drew on PBMCs, taken about 21 days after the first yellow fever vaccination. At the DNA level, the sequence is TGTGCCAGCAGTGAACAGCAAGAGACCCAGTACTTC. This translates into CASSEQQETQYF.